This TCR beta chain was recovered during a study of T cell repertoires and HLA-DP antigens. This clone was counted only a few times. Its target is not known. Pre-culture CD4+ samples were sequenced deeply, targeting around 200,000 T cell genomes. Data came from immunoSEQ multiplex PCR; TCRdb stores just in-frame clones and leaves some out. This table holds 75,000 to 90,000 clones, around nine tenths found once. From germline, CDR1 is SEHNR and CDR2 FQNEAQ (reference sequence). Trimming removed 0 bases at V and 2 bases at J, with 17 bases between. The CDR3 covers 17 residues. Sequences were obtained from CD4+ T cells from PBMCs. The sequence derives from a man aged 50 to 60 in good health and CMV-seronegative. The chain combines TRBV7-9 with TRBJ2-7; perhaps TRBD1 as D (5 bases). The CDR3: CASSLAHLRQTAYEQYF. As DNA, the CDR3 is TGTGCCAGCAGCTTAGCCCACTTACGTCAGACAGCCTACGAGCAGTACTTC.